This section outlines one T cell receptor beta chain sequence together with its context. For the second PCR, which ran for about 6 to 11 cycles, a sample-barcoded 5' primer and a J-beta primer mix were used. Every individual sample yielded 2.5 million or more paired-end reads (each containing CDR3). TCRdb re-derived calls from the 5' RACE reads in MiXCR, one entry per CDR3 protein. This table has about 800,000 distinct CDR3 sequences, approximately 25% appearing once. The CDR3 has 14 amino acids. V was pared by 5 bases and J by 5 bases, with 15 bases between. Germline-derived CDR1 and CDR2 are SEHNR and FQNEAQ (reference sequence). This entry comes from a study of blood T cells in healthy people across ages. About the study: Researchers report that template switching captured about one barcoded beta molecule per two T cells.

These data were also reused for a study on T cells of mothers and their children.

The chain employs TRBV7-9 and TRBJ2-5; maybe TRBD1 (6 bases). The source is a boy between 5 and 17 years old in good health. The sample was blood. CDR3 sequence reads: CASSKGVSGETQYF. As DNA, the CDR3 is TGTGCCAGCAGCAAGGGGGTTTCGGGGGAGACCCAGTACTTC.